The 27 T cell receptor beta chains in this list originate from one sample, sequenced in a study of monozygotic twins with inflammatory bowel disease. TCRdb re-called the 5' RACE reads; every CDR3 protein appears as one record, without DNA. Here the sample table reports around 230,000 distinct CDR3 sequences. Sequenced sample: blood. These receptors all stem from a human donor with ulcerative colitis or Crohn's disease, or a healthy co-twin of an affected twin (not recorded which).

The chain is built from TRBV7-9 and TRBJ1-5; TCRdb proposes TRBD1, but this gene call is untestable without DNA. Germline CDR1 SEHNR, CDR2 FQNEAQ (reference sequence). The CDR3 loop spans 14 amino acids. The CDR3 region is CASSPYREGQPQHF.

V gene TRBV3-1 combines with J gene TRBJ1-5. This CDR3 is built from 13 residues. Germline V gene lookup returns CDR1 LGHDT and CDR2 YNNKEL (reference sequence). The CDR3 protein is CASSPGIAQPQHF.

The gene calls are TRBV12-3 or TRBV12-4 and TRBJ2-7; the D call from TCRdb, TRBD1, cannot be confirmed without DNA. The CDR3 is 15 amino acids. This chain's CDR3 is CASSQHPGGSYEQYF.

This chain links TRBV7-8 with TRBJ1-4; the D call of TRBD1 rests on TCRdb alone, since no DNA is present to check it. Looked up from germline, CDR1 is SGHVS and CDR2 is FQNEAQ. This CDR3 region has 15 residues. CDR3 region: CASSLPGVTNEKLFF.

The gene calls are TRBV21-1 and TRBJ2-3; TCRdb calls TRBD1, which cannot be checked without DNA. TRBV21-1 is a documented pseudogene. CDR3 length: 18 residues. The CDR3 protein is CASSKEPVLRGAVDTQYF.

This sequence joins TRBV7-6 and TRBJ2-5. Germline CDR1 is SGHVS and CDR2 is FNYEAQ. The CDR3 loop spans 15 amino acids. The CDR3 is CASSSRRGDQETQYF.

The CDR3 sequence: CASSLECLAGGLCEQFF. V gene TRBV5-6 combines with J gene TRBJ2-1; lacking DNA, the TRBD2 call made by TCRdb goes unchecked. CDR1 and CDR2 (germline): SGHDT, YYEEEE. This CDR3 has 17 residues.

The genes are TRBV12-3 or TRBV12-4 and TRBJ2-5; the TCRdb call, TRBD1, lacks DNA for checking. This CDR3 is built from 13 residues. This CDR3 is CASTTRQKETQYF.

The chain employs TRBV10-3 and TRBJ2-2; with no DNA, the TCRdb D assignment of TRBD2 cannot be verified. This CDR3 spans 17 amino acids. CDR1 and CDR2 (germline): ENHRY, SYGVKD. Here the CDR3 reads CAIPGTSGGRITGELFF.

The chain links TRBV24-1 to TRBJ2-3; TCRdb calls TRBD2, which cannot be checked without DNA. This CDR3 contains 15 residues. CDR1 KGHDR and CDR2 SFDVKD come from the germline V gene. CDR3 loop: CATSDFSGGTDTQYF.

This chain connects TRBV5-1 to TRBJ1-2. CDR1 SGHRS and CDR2 YFSETQ come from the germline V gene. The CDR3 contains 15 residues. CDR3 residues: CASSFSGQLNYGYTF.

CDR3 in amino acids: CASSSGQGFIGYTF. The gene calls are TRBV5-1 and TRBJ1-2; the TRBD1 assignment by TCRdb is unverifiable without DNA. Looked up from germline, CDR1 is SGHRS and CDR2 is YFSETQ. CDR3 length equals 14 residues.

V gene TRBV6-4 combines with J gene TRBJ1-6; as DNA is missing, the TRBD1 call by TCRdb cannot be tested. Germline values: CDR1 MRHNA, CDR2 SNTAGT. This CDR3 contains 15 residues. This chain's CDR3 is CASTRDSASNSPLHF.

The V gene is TRBV18, the J gene TRBJ2-7. Germline V lookup: CDR1 KGHSH, CDR2 LQKENI. CDR3 size: 14 residues. Here the CDR3 reads CASSPRVLTYEQYF.

The rearrangement uses TRBV12-5 and TRBJ2-1; TCRdb picks TRBD1, but there is no DNA to check that call. Germline-derived CDR1 and CDR2 are LGHNT and FRNRAP. This CDR3 has 15 residues. The CDR3 region is CASGPGQGARNEQFF.

The chain joins TRBV7-8 to TRBJ2-7; TCRdb's D call, TRBD1, is unchecked because there is no DNA. The germline V gene encodes CDR1 SGHVS and CDR2 FQNEAQ. This CDR3 has 15 residues. CDR3 protein: CASSPRTGESYEQYF.

The chain couples TRBV6-5 to TRBJ1-1; TCRdb returns TRBD1, unconfirmable since there is no DNA. Germline-derived CDR1 and CDR2 are MNHEY and SVGAGI. The CDR3 extends over 16 amino acids. CDR3 region: CASSYSTQGGTTEAFF.

The V and J genes are TRBV12-3 or TRBV12-4 and TRBJ1-2; TCRdb gives TRBD1 as the D gene, but with no DNA this cannot be confirmed. CDR3 length equals 13 residues. The CDR3 protein is CASRPGANYGYTF.

The chain has TRBV6-2 or TRBV6-3 and TRBJ2-3; no DNA is available, so the TRBD1 call from TCRdb remains unchecked. The germline V gene encodes CDR1 MNHEY and CDR2 SVGEGT. The CDR3 runs 14 residues. The CDR3 loop is CASTLTGDTDTQYF.

The rearrangement links TRBV5-1 to TRBJ2-2; the D call of TRBD2 rests on TCRdb alone, since no DNA is present to check it. Germline CDR1 reads SGHRS; CDR2 reads YFSETQ. The CDR3 is 15 residues long. CDR3: CASSLRARDTGELFF.

V and J are TRBV5-1 and TRBJ2-1; absent DNA, TCRdb's TRBD1 call cannot be checked. CDR3 length: 15 amino acids. Germline V gene lookup returns CDR1 SGHRS and CDR2 YFSETQ. The CDR3 region is CASSPGQGIYNEQFF.

The chain employs TRBV4-1 and TRBJ1-1; TCRdb indicates TRBD1, and absent DNA this call remains unverified. The CDR3 is 14 amino acids. Germline loops: CDR1 MGHRA, CDR2 YSYEKL. The CDR3 protein is CASSPRGGHTEAFF.

This chain joins TRBV27 and TRBJ2-3; with no DNA, the TCRdb D assignment of TRBD2 cannot be verified. The germline V gene encodes CDR1 MNHEY and CDR2 SMNVEV (reference sequence). CDR3 length equals 14 residues. The CDR3 is CASSYSPDSWTQYF.

The rearrangement uses TRBV7-2 and TRBJ2-3; TCRdb proposes TRBD2, but this gene call is untestable without DNA. Germline CDR1 is SGHTA and CDR2 is FQGNSA. The CDR3 loop spans 16 amino acids. This CDR3 is CASSFLAGANTDTQYF.

This chain connects TRBV20-1 to TRBJ1-2; the TRBD1 assignment by TCRdb is unverifiable without DNA. This CDR3 is 14 amino acids long. Germline V gene lookup returns CDR1 DFQATT and CDR2 SNEGSKA (reference sequence). The CDR3 sequence: CSARAGLGAYGYTF.

The V gene is TRBV25-1, the J gene TRBJ1-3. CDR1 and CDR2 from the germline V gene are MGHDK and SYGVNS. The CDR3 spans 13 residues. The CDR3 here is CASSATAGNTIYF.

CDR3 sequence reads: CASSSRTGRDYQPQHF. This chain uses TRBV21-1 with TRBJ1-5; with no DNA, the TCRdb D assignment of TRBD1 cannot be verified. TRBV21-1 is tagged as a pseudogene. CDR3 size: 16 residues.